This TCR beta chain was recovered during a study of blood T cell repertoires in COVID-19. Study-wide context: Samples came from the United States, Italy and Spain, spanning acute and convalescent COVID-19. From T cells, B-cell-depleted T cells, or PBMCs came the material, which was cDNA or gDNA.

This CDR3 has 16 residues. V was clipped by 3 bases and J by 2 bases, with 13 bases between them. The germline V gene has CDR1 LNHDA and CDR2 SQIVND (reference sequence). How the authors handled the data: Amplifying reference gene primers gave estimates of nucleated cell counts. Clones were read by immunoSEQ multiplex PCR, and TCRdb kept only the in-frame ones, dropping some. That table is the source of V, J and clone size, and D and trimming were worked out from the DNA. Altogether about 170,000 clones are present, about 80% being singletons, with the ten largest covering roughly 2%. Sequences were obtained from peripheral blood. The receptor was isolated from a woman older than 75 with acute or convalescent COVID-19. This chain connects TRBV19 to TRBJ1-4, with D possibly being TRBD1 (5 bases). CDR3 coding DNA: TGTGCCAGTAGTATCATCCGGGGGAGGACTAATGAAAAACTGTTTTTT. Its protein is CASSIIRGRTNEKLFF.